This T cell receptor (beta chain) was sequenced during a study of blood T cell repertoires in COVID-19. V was shortened by 3 bases and J by 4 bases, with 21 bases between the two germline ends. In germline, CDR1 is KGHSH, CDR2 LQKENI. The CDR3 is 17 residues long. The data were produced by immunoSEQ multiplex PCR, yet TCRdb's version contains in-frame clones alone and is incomplete. This table holds some 270,000 clones, approximately 90% found once. The chain has TRBV18 and TRBJ1-1; a possible D gene is TRBD1 (6 bases). This TCR was sampled from a man aged 35 to 55 who had been exposed to COVID-19. Sequencing was performed on PBMCs or T cells enriched from blood (not recorded which). The CDR3 nucleotides are TGTGCCAGCTCACCGGTATTGAACACAGGGAGGGGCACTGAAGCTTTCTTT. Encoded protein: CASSPVLNTGRGTEAFF.